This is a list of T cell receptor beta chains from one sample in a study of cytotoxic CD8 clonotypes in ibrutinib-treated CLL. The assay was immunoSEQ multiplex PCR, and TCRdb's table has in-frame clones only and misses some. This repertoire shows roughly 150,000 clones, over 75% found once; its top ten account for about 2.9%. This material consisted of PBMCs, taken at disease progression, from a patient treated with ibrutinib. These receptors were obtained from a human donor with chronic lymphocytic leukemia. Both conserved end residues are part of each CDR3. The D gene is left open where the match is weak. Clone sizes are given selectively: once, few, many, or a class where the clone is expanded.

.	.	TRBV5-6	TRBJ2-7	TGTGCCAGCAGCCTCATCTACGAGCAGTACTTC	CASSLIYEQYF
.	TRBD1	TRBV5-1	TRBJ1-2	TGCGCCAGCAGCTGGCGGACAGGGGAACCCTATGGCTACACCTTC	CASSWRTGEPYGYTF
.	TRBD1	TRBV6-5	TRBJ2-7	TGTGCCAGCACCAGGGGACAGGGCGTTGTCGAGCAGTACTTC	CASTRGQGVVEQYF
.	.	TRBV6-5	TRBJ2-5	TGTGCCAGCAGTTACTTTGTCGGTGGAGAGACCCAGTACTTC	CASSYFVGGETQYF
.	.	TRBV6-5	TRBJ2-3	TGTGCCAGCAGCCTTCAGTCCGTTACGCAGTATTTT	CASSLQSVTQYF
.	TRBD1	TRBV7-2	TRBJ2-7	TGTGCCAGCAGCTTAGCGCGAGGGACAGGGACCTACGAGCAGTACTTC	CASSLARGTGTYEQYF
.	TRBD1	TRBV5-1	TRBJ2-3	TGCGCCAGCAGCTTCCAGGGGGCCGACCTTATGGATACGCAGTATTTT	CASSFQGADLMDTQYF
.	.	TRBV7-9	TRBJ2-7	TGTGCCAGCAGCTTAGGTGCAGAACAGTACTTC	CASSLGAEQYF
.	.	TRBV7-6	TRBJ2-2	TGTGCCAGCAGCTCTATGTCCAACACCGGGGAGCTGTTTTTT	CASSSMSNTGELFF
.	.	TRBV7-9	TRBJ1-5	TGTGCCAGCAGCGGACCCGACGGGATAGCCATGTTTGGTCAGCCCCAGCATTTT	CASSGPDGIAMFGQPQHF
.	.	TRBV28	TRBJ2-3	TGTGCCAGCAGTTCCGGACTGCCTAGCACAGATACGCAGTATTTT	CASSSGLPSTDTQYF
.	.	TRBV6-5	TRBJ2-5	TGTGCCAGCAGTTACTCCTCACAGAACTTC	CASSYSSQNF
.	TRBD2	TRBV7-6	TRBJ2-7	TGTGCCAGCAGCCGAGGACTAGCGGGAGATTACTACGAGCAGTACTTC	CASSRGLAGDYYEQYF
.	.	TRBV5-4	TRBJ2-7	TGTGCCAGCAGCTTGGGAGGGGCTGACTACGAGCAGTACTTC	CASSLGGADYEQYF
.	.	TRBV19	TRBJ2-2	TGTGCCAGTAGTATTCTGGCTACAAACAGGGGGGAGCTGTTTTTT	CASSILATNRGELFF
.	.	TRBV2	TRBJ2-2	TGTGCCAGCCTATATTGGAACACCCGAAATAATTTGAACACCGGGGAGCTGTTTTTT	CASLYWNTRNNLNTGELFF
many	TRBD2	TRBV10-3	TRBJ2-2	TGTGCCATCAGGCGGGAGGGCCTTGGAAGCGGGGAGCTGTTTTTT	CAIRREGLGSGELFF
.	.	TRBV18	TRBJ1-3	TGTGCCAGCTCACCCACCTTGACGCGGCTCTCTGGAAACACCATATATTTT	CASSPTLTRLSGNTIYF
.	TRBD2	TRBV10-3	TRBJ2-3	TGTGCCATCAGTGAGCCCGGACTAGCGGGATTATCAGATACGCAGTATTTT	CAISEPGLAGLSDTQYF
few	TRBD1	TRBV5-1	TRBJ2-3	TGCGCCAGCAGCTTGAACAGGGGTCCCACGGATACGCAGTATTTT	CASSLNRGPTDTQYF
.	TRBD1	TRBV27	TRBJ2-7	TGTGCCAGCAGCTCCCTTGGACAGGGGGCTTACGAGCAGTACTTC	CASSSLGQGAYEQYF
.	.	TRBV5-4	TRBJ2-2	TGTGCCAGCAGCTTGGACCCAGGGATGAACCCCGGGGAGCTGTTTTTT	CASSLDPGMNPGELFF
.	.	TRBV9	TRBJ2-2	TGTGCCAGCAGCGTAGCCCCCGGACCTCACACCGGGGAGCTGTTTTTT	CASSVAPGPHTGELFF
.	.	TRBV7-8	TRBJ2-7	TGTGCCAGCAGCTGGGGACTCTTTTCAGTCCTCTCCTACGAGCAGTACTTC	CASSWGLFSVLSYEQYF
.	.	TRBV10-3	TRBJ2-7	TGTGCCATCAGTGAGTCGTTAGGCGAGCAGTACTTC	CAISESLGEQYF
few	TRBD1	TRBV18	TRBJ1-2	TGTGCCAGCTCGGGACAGGGGGTAATCTATGGCTACACCTTC	CASSGQGVIYGYTF
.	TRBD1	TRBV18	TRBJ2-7	TGTGCCAGCTCACCGATAGGGCAGGGGGCGGACGAGCAGTACTTC	CASSPIGQGADEQYF